These 17 T cell receptor beta chains came from one sample sequenced in a study of vaccination effects on CD4 cells after COVID-19. Pools of viral peptides were used by the ViraFEST assay to expand antigen-specific CD4+ T cells ahead of sequencing. Investigators separated out CD4+ T cells once around eleven days of culture had passed. Participants received two doses of either the BNT162b2 or mRNA-1273 vaccine. The table came from immunoSEQ multiplex PCR; TCRdb's copy has only in-frame clones and leaves some out. The sample gives over 25,000 clones, roughly 80% of which show up once; under 6% is in the top ten. Their antigens remain unidentified. This specimen was CD4+ T cells from PBMCs cultured with SARS-CoV-2 spike peptides, taken after COVID-19 vaccination. The receptors here all came from a human donor who received a COVID-19 vaccine. Some clones in this sample may be carry-over from other donors' samples.

The chain couples TRBV24-1 to TRBJ2-5, with a possible D match to TRBD1 (7 bases). V lost 4 bases, J lost 5 bases, and 16 bases lay in between. CDR3 length: 15 amino acids. Germline assignment: CDR1 KGHDR and CDR2 SFDVKD. The CDR3 DNA reads as TGTGCCACCAGTGACCCGAAGGGGGCGGGGGAGACCCAGTACTTC. It yields the protein CATSDPKGAGETQYF.

V usage is TRBV21-1 and J usage is TRBJ1-5; the table's TRBD1 call for D was not verified on the DNA. TRBV21-1 is shown as a pseudogene. This CDR3 spans 17 amino acids. This CDR3 reads CASSKGTGASSNQPQHF. In DNA, the CDR3 is TGTGCCAGCAGCAAAGGGACAGGGGCTAGTAGCAATCAGCCCCAGCATTTT.

The gene calls are TRBV18 and TRBJ2-2, with unresolved D. V lost 4 bases and J 1 base, leaving 4 bases between the germline ends. Germline V gives CDR1 KGHSH, CDR2 LQKENI. This CDR3 comprises 13 residues. CDR3 coding DNA: TGTGCCAGCTCACAACAGAACACCGGGGAGCTGTTTTTT. This codes for CASSQQNTGELFF.

This clone is medium-sized by share. The same CDR3 is also encoded by other DNA sequences in this sample. The rearrangement uses TRBV24-1 and TRBJ1-5; no definite D call. This CDR3 contains 13 residues. Germline assignment: CDR1 KGHDR and CDR2 SFDVKD. Between the trimmed V and J ends, which lost 4 bases and 5 bases, there was a span of 8 bases. The chain's CDR3 is CATSDFGDQPQHF. The CDR3 DNA is TGTGCCACCAGTGACTTTGGGGATCAGCCCCAGCATTTT.

This clone was observed a single time. This sequence joins TRBV6-6 and TRBJ2-1; 9 bases fit TRBD1. Germline V gene sequence: CDR1 MNHNY, CDR2 SVGAGI (reference sequence). The CDR3 has 19 residues. V was clipped by 5 bases and J by 1 base; unmatched bases: 15. CDR3 nucleotide sequence: TGTGCCAGCAGTCCATCGACAGGGGGAGAGGTAGGATCCTACAATGAGCAGTTCTTC. This translates into CASSPSTGGEVGSYNEQFF.

The CDR3 DNA reads as TGTGCCAGCTCACCCTACCTTTTCAGGGAGAATGGCATTCAGTACTTC. This codes for CASSPYLFRENGIQYF. This sequence joins TRBV18 and TRBJ2-4; D assignment may be TRBD1 or TRBD2 (5 bases each). The CDR3 runs to 16 residues. V was clipped by 3 bases and J by 9 bases, with 21 bases between them. The germline V gene encodes CDR1 KGHSH and CDR2 LQKENI.

The chain recombines TRBV20-1 with TRBJ2-7, with D hard to call. This CDR3 has 12 amino acids. Germline V gene sequence: CDR1 DFQATT, CDR2 SNEGSKA (reference sequence). Trimming took off 3 bases at V and 3 bases at J, with 9 bases between the two ends. The CDR3 DNA sequence: TGCAGTGCTAGTGGGTCTAACTACGAGCAGTACGTC. Translating it yields CSASGSNYEQYV.

Here the CDR3 reads CASSRGGWNEQFF. CDR3 bases: TGTGCCAGCAGTCGAGGGGGTTGGAATGAGCAGTTCTTC. This chain joins TRBV7-8 and TRBJ2-1, with D perhaps matching TRBD1 (6 bases). The CDR3 consists of 13 residues. Germline V CDR1 and CDR2: SGHVS, FQNEAQ. V lost 6 bases and J lost 7, with 13 bases in between.

The sample holds a few counts of this clone. V usage is TRBV24-1 and J usage is TRBJ1-5; D unclear. Germline CDR1 and CDR2: KGHDR and SFDVKD. The V and J ends lost 5 bases and 0 bases respectively, with 7 bases between them. CDR3 length: 14 residues. CDR3 sequence reads: CATSGTVSNQPQHF. For the CDR3, the DNA is TGTGCCACCAGTGGCACAGTTAGCAATCAGCCCCAGCATTTT.

The genes are TRBV28 and TRBJ1-1; 7 positions agree with TRBD1. CDR1 and CDR2 (germline): MDHEN, SYDVKM. The CDR3 is 15 residues long. After removal of 7 bases from V and 6 bases from J, the junction contained 14 bases not matched to a gene. CDR3 in amino acids: CASNFYRTGAAEAFF. The CDR3 DNA reads TGTGCCAGCAATTTCTACAGAACAGGGGCCGCTGAAGCTTTCTTT.

The chain couples TRBV5-4 to TRBJ2-1; 7 nucleotides agree with TRBD1. The J segment lost 2 bases and the V segment lost 0 bases, leaving 2 bases of the junction unmatched. The CDR3 contains 15 residues. The germline V gene encodes CDR1 SGHNT and CDR2 YYREEE (reference sequence). This chain's CDR3 is CASSLGQGAYNEQFF. As DNA, the CDR3 is TGTGCCAGCAGCTTGGGACAGGGAGCCTACAATGAGCAGTTCTTC. Based on the CDR3 plus reference TRBV5-4 and TRBJ2-1, the full variable domain is ETGVTQSPTHLIKTRGQQVTLRCSSQSGHNTVSWYQQALGQGPQFIFQYYREEENGRGNFPPRFSGLQFPNYSSELNVNALELDDSALYLCASSLGQGAYNEQFFGPGTRLTVL.

The chain recombines TRBV11-2 with TRBJ1-2; no clear D gene. The CDR3 consists of 14 residues. V lost 3 bases, J lost 0 bases, and 8 bases lay in between. Germline CDR1 reads SGHAT; CDR2 reads FQNNGV. The CDR3 coding sequence is TGTGCCAGCAGCTTGGACGCTACTAACTATGGCTACACCTTC. Translation gives CASSLDATNYGYTF.

This chain joins TRBV28 and TRBJ1-2, with D hard to call. V was clipped by 6 bases and J by 8 bases, with 10 bases between them. This CDR3 comprises 11 residues. Germline assignment: CDR1 MDHEN and CDR2 SYDVKM. In DNA, the CDR3 is TGTGCCAGCAGAAACAGAGAGGGCTACACCTTC. This sequence encodes CASRNREGYTF.

The gene calls are TRBV6-1 and TRBJ2-3, with D hard to call. Germline V gives CDR1 MNHNS, CDR2 SASEGT. The germline V and J ends were trimmed by 0 bases and 2 bases, with 9 bases remaining between them. This CDR3 has 15 amino acids. CDR3 sequence reads: CASSEAFSSTDTQYF. CDR3 bases: TGTGCCAGCAGTGAAGCATTCAGTTCCACAGATACGCAGTATTTT.

The chain couples TRBV5-1 to TRBJ2-3; tentatively, D is TRBD2 (6 bases). CDR1 is SGHRS and CDR2 is YFSETQ in the germline V gene. The CDR3 has 15 residues. V was cut by 8 bases and J by 6 bases, with 22 bases left in between. The CDR3 sequence is CASSLGTPSLDTQYF. The CDR3 nucleotides are TGCGCCAGTAGTCTCGGGACTCCTTCGTTGGATACGCAGTATTTT.

V is TRBV7-9 and J is TRBJ2-7, with 7 bases identical to TRBD1. The V gene's germline CDR1 is SEHNR and CDR2 FQNEAQ (reference sequence). The CDR3 spans 11 residues. Here the CDR3 reads CASSLRQGCKV. The CDR3, as DNA: TGTGCCAGCAGCTTAAGACAGGGTTGTAAGGTC.

This clone showed up just once. The rearrangement links TRBV19 to TRBJ1-5; the D gene is possibly TRBD1 (5 bases). Trimming left V 4 bases short and J 3 bases short, with 16 bases between. Germline V lookup: CDR1 LNHDA, CDR2 SQIVND (reference sequence). CDR3 length: 16 residues. CDR3 DNA: TGTGCCAGTAGTACGATAAAAAAAGGGGCCAATCAGCCCCAGCATTTT. Translated, it gives CASSTIKKGANQPQHF.